Each of the 27 T cell receptor beta chains below was sequenced from the same sample in a study of blood T cell repertoires in COVID-19. Only in-frame clones appear in the TCRdb table, and some are missing; sequencing was by immunoSEQ multiplex PCR. This sample carries approximately 110,000 clones, roughly 71% of them seen once, and the ten largest clones take about 6%. The sample was peripheral blood. All receptors come from a man older than 75 with acute or convalescent COVID-19.

The CDR3 DNA is TGTGCCAGTAGTATACGAGTGAGTGAGCAGTTCTTC. Its translation: CASSIRVSEQFF. V is TRBV19 and J is TRBJ2-1; the D is unclear. This CDR3 contains 12 residues. Trimming removed 2 bases at V and 9 bases at J, with 8 bases between. The germline V gene encodes CDR1 LNHDA and CDR2 SQIVND (reference sequence).

This chain links TRBV28 with TRBJ2-3; 7 nucleotides match TRBD2. The CDR3 length is 16 residues. V lost 6 bases and J lost 3; bases outside the gene matches: 12. The germline CDR1 and CDR2 sequences are MDHEN and SYDVKM. The CDR3 DNA is TGTGCCAGCAGCCGGCTCGGGGGGAGAGGGACAGATACGCAGTATTTT. This encodes CASSRLGGRGTDTQYF.

The chain employs TRBV19 and TRBJ2-2, with D perhaps matching TRBD2 (5 bases). V dropped 6 bases and J dropped 0 bases, with 11 bases sitting between them. The CDR3 runs 15 residues. Germline assignment: CDR1 LNHDA and CDR2 SQIVND (reference sequence). CDR3 nucleotide sequence: TGTGCCAGTAGCTACGGACTGTCGAACACCGGGGAGCTGTTTTTT. Encoded protein: CASSYGLSNTGELFF.

The table lists this clone with a few counts. V gene TRBV6-5 combines with J gene TRBJ2-4, with 9 positions matching TRBD1. J lost 8 bases, V lost 5 bases, and 4 bases had no gene match. CDR3 length equals 13 residues. Per germline, CDR1 MNHEY and CDR2 SVGAGI. Here the CDR3 reads CASSLGQGYIQYF. The CDR3 nucleotides are TGTGCCAGCAGTCTTGGACAGGGGTACATTCAGTACTTC.

The rearrangement links TRBV6-2 or TRBV6-3 to TRBJ2-2; the D gene is possibly TRBD2 (5 bases). The ends were cut back, 2 bases at V and 2 bases at J, with 12 bases in the middle. This CDR3 is built from 16 residues. CDR1 MNHEY and CDR2 SVGEGT come from the germline V gene. The CDR3 sequence is CASSYQTTRNTGELFF. The CDR3 DNA sequence: TGTGCCAGCAGTTACCAAACTACTAGAAACACCGGGGAGCTGTTTTTT.

The J gene is TRBJ1-6, the V gene TRBV5-6, with D perhaps matching TRBD1 (6 bases). Germline V CDR1 and CDR2: SGHDT, YYEEEE. There are 17 residues in the CDR3. Trimming took off 4 bases at V and 2 bases at J, with 16 bases between the two ends. The CDR3 spells CASSPWGGRPYNSPLHF. CDR3 in DNA: TGTGCCAGCAGCCCTTGGGGGGGCAGGCCCTATAATTCACCCCTCCACTTT. The full variable domain, with the rest looked up from reference TRBV5-6 and TRBJ1-6, is DAGVTQSPTHLIKTRGQQVTLRCSPKSGHDTVSWYQQALGQGPQFIFQYYEEEERQRGNFPDRFSGHQFPNYSSELNVNALLLGDSALYLCASSPWGGRPYNSPLHFGNGTRLTVT.

The chain has TRBV11-2 and TRBJ1-4, with 8 bases aligning to TRBD1. The CDR3 consists of 15 residues. CDR1 is SGHAT and CDR2 is FQNNGV in the germline V gene. With V trimmed by 4 bases and J by 3 bases, 4 bases remained unmatched. CDR3 bases: TGTGCCAGCAGCTATTCAGGGGGCTCTAATGAAAAACTGTTTTTT. This translates into CASSYSGGSNEKLFF.

The chain uses TRBV7-2 and TRBJ2-5, with TRBD2 matching 8 bases. Germline trimming cut 5 bases from V and 4 bases from J; bases unmatched to any gene: 3. CDR3 size: 13 residues. The germline gives CDR1 SGHTA, CDR2 FQGNSA. The CDR3 nucleotides are TGTGCCAGCAGCCCCGGGAGGGGAGAGACCCAGTACTTC. Translation: CASSPGRGETQYF.

V usage is TRBV29-1 and J usage is TRBJ2-5; TRBD2 matches at 8 bases. The CDR3 contains 14 residues. The V gene end was trimmed by 3 bases and the J gene end by 5 bases; junction bases not matched to a gene: 8. The V gene's germline CDR1 is SQVTM and CDR2 ANQGSEA. The CDR3 nucleotides read TGCAGCGTTGATCCGGCGGGACTAGGGGAGACCCAGTACTTC. It is translated as CSVDPAGLGETQYF.

This chain joins TRBV6-2 or TRBV6-3 and TRBJ2-5; 8 bases line up with TRBD2. There are 15 residues in the CDR3. The germline V gene encodes CDR1 MNHEY and CDR2 SVGEGT. J lost 5 bases, V lost 0 bases, and 5 bases had no gene match. CDR3 bases: TGTGCCAGCAGTTACTCTCCGGGACTAGGGGAGACCCAGTACTTC. Protein product: CASSYSPGLGETQYF.

This chain uses TRBV7-9 with TRBJ2-2, with TRBD1 identical over 10 bases. The J segment lost 3 bases and the V segment lost 7 bases, leaving 8 bases of the junction unmatched. CDR3 length equals 16 residues. Germline CDR1 SEHNR, CDR2 FQNEAQ (reference sequence). The CDR3 here is CASNLAGQGHTGELFF. For the CDR3, the DNA is TGTGCCAGCAACCTCGCGGGACAGGGGCACACCGGGGAGCTGTTTTTT.

The chain joins TRBV7-6 to TRBJ2-7, with a tentative D call TRBD1 (5 bases). The germline CDR1 and CDR2 sequences are SGHVS and FNYEAQ. V was cut by 0 bases and J by 0 bases, with 6 bases left in between. This CDR3 contains 14 residues. The CDR3 loop reads CASSLARVSYEQYF. CDR3 bases: TGTGCCAGCAGCTTAGCCAGGGTCTCCTACGAGCAGTACTTC.

The chain has TRBV30 and TRBJ2-1, with TRBD2 as a possible D gene (5 bases). Trimming left V 2 bases short and J 1 base short, with 9 bases between. Germline V gene lookup returns CDR1 GTSNPN and CDR2 SVGIG (reference sequence). The CDR3 length is 14 residues. Here the CDR3 reads CAWSRTSSYNEQFF. The CDR3 region has the DNA TGTGCCTGGAGTCGGACTTCTTCCTACAATGAGCAGTTCTTC.

The rearrangement uses TRBV9 and TRBJ1-4; weak D call: TRBD1 (5 bases). The germline V and J ends were trimmed by 0 bases and 2 bases, with 11 bases remaining between them. Germline V gene sequence: CDR1 SGDLS, CDR2 YYNGEE. The CDR3 is 16 amino acids. CDR3 in amino acids: CASSVGPAGTNEKLFF. CDR3 nucleotides: TGTGCCAGCAGCGTAGGCCCGGCAGGGACTAATGAAAAACTGTTTTTT.

The chain employs TRBV28 and TRBJ2-6, with 7 bases lining up with TRBD1. CDR1 is MDHEN and CDR2 is SYDVKM in the germline V gene. V lost 8 bases and J lost 0; bases outside the gene matches: 19. The CDR3 runs 20 residues. The CDR3 region is CASDSQTPGQRPSGANVLTF. CDR3 DNA sequence: TGTGCCAGCGATAGCCAAACCCCGGGACAGCGACCCTCTGGGGCCAACGTCCTGACTTTC.

This sequence joins TRBV7-2 and TRBJ2-1; D may be TRBD2 (6 bases). CDR1 SGHTA and CDR2 FQGNSA come from the germline V gene. This CDR3 contains 14 residues. V gave up 4 bases and J gave up 7 bases, with 14 bases separating them. The CDR3 loop reads CASSSRESQNEQFF. For the CDR3, the DNA is TGTGCCAGCAGCTCCCGGGAGTCCCAGAATGAGCAGTTCTTC.

The chain uses TRBV6-2 or TRBV6-3 and TRBJ2-7; D is perhaps TRBD2 (7 bases). Germline lookup yields CDR1 MNHEY and CDR2 SVGEGT. The V gene lost 0 bases and the J gene lost 5 bases, with 11 bases spanning the gap. The CDR3 has 14 amino acids. The CDR3 is CASSYSGGLDEQYF. Here the CDR3 DNA reads TGTGCCAGCAGTTACTCGGGGGGGCTGGACGAGCAGTACTTC.

The chain carries TRBV2 and TRBJ1-5, with D possibly matching TRBD1 (5 bases). The CDR3 loop spans 13 amino acids. Germline lookup yields CDR1 SNHLY and CDR2 FYNNEI. Trimming pared 6 bases from V and 5 bases from J, leaving 11 bases between. This chain's CDR3 is CASRKGVHQPQHF. The CDR3 DNA is TGTGCCAGCAGGAAAGGGGTGCATCAGCCCCAGCATTTT. Looking up the rest from reference TRBV2 and TRBJ1-5 gives the full variable domain: EPEVTQTPSHQVTQMGQEVILRCVPISNHLYFYWYRQILGQKVEFLVSFYNNEISEKSEIFDDQFSVERPDGSNFTLKIRSTKLEDSAMYFCASRKGVHQPQHFGDGTRLSIL.

In this sample, this clone turned up once. V gene TRBV6-6 combines with J gene TRBJ2-7; 9 positions match TRBD2. The CDR3 length is 14 residues. Unmatched junction bases numbered 10, after V lost 6 bases and J lost 7 bases. Germline CDR1 is MNHNY and CDR2 is SVGAGI (reference sequence). The CDR3 reads CASSPRSGRSEQYF. In DNA form, the CDR3 reads TGTGCCAGCAGCCCCCGTAGCGGGAGAAGTGAGCAGTACTTC.

V gene TRBV6-6 combines with J gene TRBJ2-7, with a tentative D call TRBD1 (6 bases). Germline V gene data show CDR1 as MNHNY and CDR2 as SVGAGI (reference sequence). V dropped 6 bases and J dropped 2 bases, with 17 bases sitting between them. There are 15 residues in the CDR3. In DNA form, the CDR3 reads TGTGCCAGCAGCCCCATCCGGGACATTACCTACGAGCAGTACTTC. It codes for CASSPIRDITYEQYF.

The V and J genes are TRBV19 and TRBJ2-2, with D perhaps matching TRBD1 (6 bases). The CDR3 covers 16 residues. Germline CDR1 LNHDA, CDR2 SQIVND (reference sequence). Trimming pared 5 bases from V and 2 bases from J, leaving 15 bases between. The CDR3 DNA reads TGTGCCAGTAGTCCCTGGGGGCGGATAAACACCGGGGAGCTGTTTTTT. Encoded protein: CASSPWGRINTGELFF. The whole variable domain, filled in from reference TRBV19 and TRBJ2-2, reads DGGITQSPKYLFRKEGQNVTLSCEQNLNHDAMYWYRQDPGQGLRLIYYSQIVNDFQKGDIAEGYSVSREKKESFPLTVTSAQKNPTAFYLCASSPWGRINTGELFFGEGSRLTVL.

The CDR3 loop is CASSLVGNSPLHF. DNA of the CDR3: TGTGCCAGCAGCTTAGTCGGGAATTCACCCCTCCACTTT. The chain carries TRBV7-8 and TRBJ1-6; D is unresolved. This CDR3 is 13 amino acids long. V gave up 1 base and J gave up 7 bases, with 5 bases separating them. Germline loops: CDR1 SGHVS, CDR2 FQNEAQ.

The chain employs TRBV19 and TRBJ2-2; 9 bases match TRBD1. V gave up 3 bases and J gave up 5 bases; unmatched junction bases: 16. Germline-derived CDR1 and CDR2 are LNHDA and SQIVND (reference sequence). The CDR3 totals 19 residues. The CDR3 protein is CASSITLPGGQGWTGELFF. CDR3 nucleotides: TGTGCCAGTAGTATCACGCTCCCCGGGGGACAGGGCTGGACCGGGGAGCTGTTTTTT.

The rearrangement uses TRBV2 and TRBJ1-5; D may be TRBD1 (5 bases). With 0 bases removed from V and 6 bases from J, the gap between germline ends came to 9 bases. From germline, CDR1 is SNHLY and CDR2 FYNNEI. The CDR3 runs to 14 residues. The CDR3, as DNA: TGTGCCAGCAGTGAAGCGGGGCCGAGTCAGCCCCAGCATTTT. Translation: CASSEAGPSQPQHF.

This chain joins TRBV5-4 and TRBJ2-2, with 7 nucleotides matching TRBD1. The germline V gene has CDR1 SGHNT and CDR2 YYREEE (reference sequence). There are 15 residues in the CDR3. The V and J ends lost 0 bases and 4 bases, in that order; junction bases with no gene match: 3. The CDR3 reads CASSLGQGFTGELFF. The CDR3 DNA is TGTGCCAGCAGCTTGGGACAGGGTTTCACCGGGGAGCTGTTTTTT.

Concerning this clone itself: This same CDR3 is encoded by further DNA sequences in the sample. The rearrangement links TRBV7-2 to TRBJ1-4; 9 bases line up with TRBD1. The CDR3 length is 14 residues. Germline CDR1 SGHTA, CDR2 FQGNSA. Germline trimming cut 5 bases from V and 8 bases from J; bases unmatched to any gene: 6. The CDR3 bases are TGTGCCAGCAGCCAGGGACAGGGTGGCGAAAAACTGTTTTTT. Translation: CASSQGQGGEKLFF.

The rearrangement uses TRBV28 and TRBJ2-3; 8 bases line up with TRBD2. Germline assignment: CDR1 MDHEN and CDR2 SYDVKM. The CDR3 is 14 amino acids. V shed 3 bases, J shed 6 bases, and the junction held 5 bases outside the gene matches. Here the CDR3 reads CASSLQRESDTQYF. The CDR3 region has the DNA TGTGCCAGCAGTTTGCAGCGGGAGAGCGATACGCAGTATTTT.